Given below is one T cell receptor beta chain in context. This sample is drawn from a study of CD8 T cells in Susac syndrome. RNA was extracted with the RNeasy kit, and a quantity of roughly 0.5 to 1 ug was reverse transcribed using random hexamers. TCR beta CDR3 was amplified by immunoSEQ multiplex PCR. This amplification extended across 54 Vbeta and 13 Jbeta segments. TCRdb ran MiXCR on the immunoSEQ multiplex PCR reads and lists one entry per CDR3 protein. The sample records 100,000 to 150,000 distinct CDR3 sequences, 65% to 90% being singletons. Peripheral blood CD8+ and CD4+ T cells were profiled by TCR beta sequencing. The multiple sclerosis control cohort comprised treatment-naive individuals presenting with stable or active relapsing-remitting disease. Both CD4+ and CD8+ T cells were negatively isolated, and TEMRA cells underwent FACS enrichment. The origin of this receptor is a human donor with multiple sclerosis. The source material was CD8+ T cells from PBMCs.

The chain's CDR3 is CASSAGQRSTDTQYF. CDR3 sequence (DNA): TGTGCCAGCAGTGCGGGACAGCGGAGCACAGATACGCAGTATTTT. V usage is TRBV25-1 and J usage is TRBJ2-3, with 7 bases fitting TRBD1. After removal of 4 bases from V and 0 bases from J, the junction contained 4 bases not matched to a gene. Per the germline V gene, CDR1 is MGHDK and CDR2 is SYGVNS. The CDR3 runs to 15 residues.